This TCR beta chain was sequenced for a study of T cells expressing NK-cell markers. Study background: Sorted CD3+CD56+NKG2C+, CD3+CD56+NKG2C- and CD3+CD56-NKG2C+ T-cell subsets were beta-chain profiled. General study results and limits: Of CD8+ T cells, about 1.0-7.5% belonged to dominant NKG2C+ clonotypes in six or seven donors. In several donors, dominant clonotypes made up about 28.3-65% of CD3+CD56-NKG2C+ cells.

TCRdb reanalyzed the 5' RACE reads, giving one entry per CDR3 protein sequence and no DNA. The repertoire table contains more than 120,000 distinct CDR3 sequences. As to this clonotype: Its specificity is unknown.

CDR3 length: 14 amino acids. V is TRBV12-3 or TRBV12-4 and J is TRBJ2-2; TCRdb returns TRBD1, unconfirmable since there is no DNA. This sequence was found in a young man in good health. Sequencing input: blood T cells: a sorted CD56 or NKG2C T cell subset, CD4+ or CD8+ T cells, or bulk PBMC T cells (not recorded which). The CDR3 is CASGRTGDTGELFF.